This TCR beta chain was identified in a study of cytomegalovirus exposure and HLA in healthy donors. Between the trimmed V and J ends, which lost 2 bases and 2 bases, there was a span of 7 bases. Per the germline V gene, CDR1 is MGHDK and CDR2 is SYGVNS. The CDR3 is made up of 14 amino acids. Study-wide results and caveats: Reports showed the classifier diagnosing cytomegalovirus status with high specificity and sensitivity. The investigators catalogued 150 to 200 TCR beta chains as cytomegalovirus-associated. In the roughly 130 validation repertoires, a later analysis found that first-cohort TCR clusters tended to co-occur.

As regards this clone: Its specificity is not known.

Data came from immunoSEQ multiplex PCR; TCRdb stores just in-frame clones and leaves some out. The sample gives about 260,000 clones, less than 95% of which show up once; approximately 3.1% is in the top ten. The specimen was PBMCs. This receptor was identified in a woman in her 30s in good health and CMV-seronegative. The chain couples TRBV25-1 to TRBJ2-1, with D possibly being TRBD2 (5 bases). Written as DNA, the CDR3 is TGTGCCAGCAGTGAAGGGAGAACCTACAATGAGCAGTTCTTC. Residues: CASSEGRTYNEQFF.